This entry lists 19 T cell receptor beta chains sequenced from one sample in a study of somatic mutations in cytotoxic T cells in rheumatoid arthritis. TCRdb's table, derived via immunoSEQ multiplex PCR, lists solely in-frame clones and lacks some. The sample consists of roughly 20,000 clones, around 68% of them appearing once. The sample taken for sequencing was CD8+ T cells sorted from blood. The receptors originated from a man between 60 and 75 years old in good health.

This clone was counted a few times. This chain uses TRBV7-8 with TRBJ2-1; D may be TRBD1 (6 bases). The CDR3 is 17 amino acids. The V end lost 1 base, the J end lost 3 bases, and 16 bases lay between the germline ends. Germline V gives CDR1 SGHVS, CDR2 FQNEAQ. The CDR3 DNA follows: TGTGCCAGCAGCTTAGTGCCGGACAGAATGTTCTACAATGAGCAGTTCTTC. This encodes CASSLVPDRMFYNEQFF.

The chain has TRBV4-1 and TRBJ2-2; perhaps TRBD2 as D (6 bases). CDR1 is MGHRA, CDR2 YSYEKL, per germline. The CDR3 totals 17 residues. V lost 2 bases and J lost 3, with 16 bases in between. In DNA, the CDR3 is TGCGCCAGCAGCCAATCCAAGACTAGAATTGACACCGGGGAGCTGTTTTTT. Protein: CASSQSKTRIDTGELFF.

The chain recombines TRBV2 with TRBJ2-7; the D gene is possibly TRBD1 (7 bases). CDR3 length: 16 residues. Trimming removed 10 bases from V and 2 bases from J, with 24 bases in between. The germline V gene has CDR1 SNHLY and CDR2 FYNNEI. CDR3: CANTDREGEVTYEQYF. In nucleotides, the CDR3 is TGTGCCAACACCGACAGGGAAGGGGAGGTAACCTACGAGCAGTACTTC.

In DNA form, the CDR3 reads TGTGCCAGCAGGCCCTACCGGGACAGGGGCGACGAGCAGTACTTC. It translates to CASRPYRDRGDEQYF. The chain employs TRBV11-1 and TRBJ2-7; 10 bases fit TRBD1. The CDR3 length is 15 residues. V lost 6 bases, J lost 5 bases, and 10 bases stayed unmatched. Germline CDR1 and CDR2: SGHAT and FQDESV (reference sequence).

The chain has TRBV2 and TRBJ2-7; maybe TRBD1 (6 bases). The CDR3 totals 15 residues. The V and J ends lost 6 bases and 0 bases respectively, with 15 bases between them. Germline CDR1 and CDR2: SNHLY and FYNNEI. The CDR3 nucleotides are TGTGCCAGCAGAAAGGACAGCACCAGCTCCTACGAGCAGTACTTC. The encoded protein is CASRKDSTSSYEQYF.

About this clone itself: A read error may account for a junction end that differs from germline. The chain carries TRBV27 and TRBJ2-5, with a possible D match to TRBD1 (6 bases). This CDR3 contains 17 residues. Germline CDR1 reads MNHEY; CDR2 reads SMNVEV (reference sequence). The CDR3 nucleotides are TGTGCCAGCAGTTTACTCCCCAGGGGAAAGAACCAGGAGACCCAGTACTTC. As protein: CASSLLPRGKNQETQYF.

Only a few counts were recorded for this clone. The chain combines TRBV10-2 with TRBJ1-2; possible D gene TRBD1, 5 bases. CDR3 length equals 12 residues. V was clipped by 3 bases and J by 3 bases, with 5 bases between them. Germline assignment: CDR1 WSHSY and CDR2 SAAADI. The CDR3, as DNA: TGCGCCAGCAGTGACAGGGACTATGGCTACACCTTC. This gives the protein CASSDRDYGYTF.

In this sample, this clone turned up a few times. The chain combines TRBV7-9 with TRBJ2-7, with TRBD1 matching over 7 bases. V dropped 4 bases and J dropped 3; count of bases not matched to a gene: 9. This CDR3 has 15 amino acids. The germline V gene encodes CDR1 SEHNR and CDR2 FQNEAQ (reference sequence). CDR3 loop: CASSSGDRVVYEQYF. In nucleotides, the CDR3 is TGTGCCAGCAGCTCAGGTGACAGGGTGGTCTACGAGCAGTACTTC.

The V call is TRBV7-9, the J call TRBJ2-1; the D gene is possibly TRBD2 (6 bases). Germline CDR1 and CDR2: SEHNR and FQNEAQ (reference sequence). V was trimmed by 3 bases and J by 6 bases, leaving 15 bases between them. This CDR3 comprises 15 residues. Written as DNA, the CDR3 is TGTGCCAGCAGCTTTTGGGGCGGGGAGAGCAATGAGCAGTTCTTC. This sequence encodes CASSFWGGESNEQFF. The entire variable domain, with the rest obtained from reference TRBV7-9 and TRBJ2-1, is as follows: DTGVSQNPRHKITKRGQNVTFRCDPISEHNRLYWYRQTLGQGPEFLTYFQNEAQLEKSRLLSDRFSAERPKGSFSTLEIQRTEQGDSAMYLCASSFWGGESNEQFFGPGTRLTVL.

This clone was counted once. This chain uses TRBV10-3 with TRBJ2-3; tentatively, D is TRBD1 (6 bases). With 2 bases removed from V and 0 bases from J, the gap between germline ends came to 9 bases. Per the germline V gene, CDR1 is ENHRY and CDR2 is SYGVKD. The CDR3 extends over 15 amino acids. The CDR3: CAISETGPSTDTQYF. The DNA for the CDR3 is TGTGCCATCAGTGAGACAGGGCCGAGCACAGATACGCAGTATTTT.

The chain links TRBV19 to TRBJ1-5; tentative D call: TRBD1 (5 bases). Per germline, CDR1 LNHDA and CDR2 SQIVND (reference sequence). CDR3 length: 15 residues. With 3 bases removed from V and 6 bases from J, the gap between germline ends came to 15 bases. Here the CDR3 reads CASSIDRGPGQPQHF. In nucleotides, the CDR3 is TGTGCCAGTAGTATTGACAGAGGCCCCGGTCAGCCCCAGCATTTT.

The chain couples TRBV19 to TRBJ1-2; 7 positions match TRBD1. Losses at the gene ends were 5 bases for V and 2 bases for J; bases not matched to a gene: 14. Germline CDR1 LNHDA, CDR2 SQIVND (reference sequence). This CDR3 has 17 residues. The CDR3 sequence is CASSGAHGQEPNYGYTF. The CDR3 bases are TGTGCCAGTAGTGGGGCACACGGACAGGAGCCCAACTATGGCTACACCTTC.

This clone was detected a few times. This chain links TRBV2 with TRBJ2-7, with 7 bases aligning to TRBD1. The germline V gene encodes CDR1 SNHLY and CDR2 FYNNEI. The CDR3 contains 15 residues. Losses at the gene ends were 3 bases for V and 3 bases for J; bases not matched to a gene: 8. The CDR3 region is CASSDRGTPFYEQYF. The CDR3 DNA sequence: TGTGCCAGCAGTGACAGGGGGACCCCGTTCTACGAGCAGTACTTC.

In this sample, this clone turned up a few times. The chain employs TRBV6-5 and TRBJ1-5; D not certain. Germline V gene sequence: CDR1 MNHEY, CDR2 SVGAGI. The CDR3 loop spans 13 amino acids. Trimming took 7 bases from V and 6 from J, leaving 13 bases between them. The CDR3 loop reads CASKMSVGQPQHF. The CDR3 nucleotides read TGTGCCAGCAAGATGTCGGTTGGTCAGCCCCAGCATTTT.

The rearrangement joins TRBV27 to TRBJ2-1; tentative D call: TRBD2 (5 bases). Trimming removed 5 bases at V and 6 bases at J, with 8 bases between. Germline-derived CDR1 and CDR2 are MNHEY and SMNVEV (reference sequence). The CDR3 covers 12 residues. The CDR3 reads CASSVRGNEQFF. The CDR3, as DNA: TGTGCCAGCAGTGTCCGGGGCAATGAGCAGTTCTTC.

The chain employs TRBV19 and TRBJ2-7; D is uncertain. Germline values: CDR1 LNHDA, CDR2 SQIVND (reference sequence). V was trimmed by 4 bases and J by 3 bases, leaving 4 bases between them. The CDR3 covers 11 residues. Here the CDR3 DNA reads TGTGCCAGTAGTACCGTCTACGAGCAGTACTTC. Translated, it gives CASSTVYEQYF. Complete variable domain (other parts from reference TRBV19 and TRBJ2-7): DGGITQSPKYLFRKEGQNVTLSCEQNLNHDAMYWYRQDPGQGLRLIYYSQIVNDFQKGDIAEGYSVSREKKESFPLTVTSAQKNPTAFYLCASSTVYEQYFGPGTRLTVT.

The chain is built from TRBV5-5 and TRBJ1-1; 8 nucleotides match TRBD1. The CDR3 extends over 16 amino acids. J was trimmed by 0 bases and V by 2 bases; bases with no gene match: 6. CDR1 is SGHKS, CDR2 YYEKEE, per germline (reference sequence). CDR3 in amino acids: CASSLTQGAMNTEAFF. CDR3 DNA: TGTGCCAGCAGCTTAACCCAGGGGGCGATGAACACTGAAGCTTTCTTT. Full variable domain (remainder filled in from reference TRBV5-5 and TRBJ1-1): DAGVTQSPTHLIKTRGQQVTLRCSPISGHKSVSWYQQVLGQGPQFIFQYYEKEERGRGNFPDRFSARQFPNYSSELNVNALLLGDSALYLCASSLTQGAMNTEAFFGQGTRLTVV.

The V and J genes are TRBV6-4 and TRBJ2-2; 8 bases are shared with TRBD1. J lost 6 bases, V lost 5 bases, and 5 bases had no gene match. Germline V gene lookup returns CDR1 MRHNA and CDR2 SNTAGT. This CDR3 is built from 14 residues. CDR3: CASSKTGVPGELFF. CDR3 DNA: TGTGCCAGCAGTAAGACAGGGGTTCCCGGGGAGCTGTTTTTT.

The chain carries TRBV9 and TRBJ2-3; D is perhaps TRBD1 (6 bases). This CDR3 comprises 15 residues. The V gene's germline CDR1 is SGDLS and CDR2 YYNGEE. V was shortened by 0 bases and J by 2 bases, with 10 bases between the two germline ends. DNA of the CDR3: TGTGCCAGCAGCGTAGAAAACAGGGCCACAGATACGCAGTATTTT. Translation: CASSVENRATDTQYF.